These 31 T cell receptor beta chains share one sample of origin, sequenced in a study of blood T cell repertoires in COVID-19. Libraries were prepared by immunoSEQ multiplex PCR; TCRdb keeps only in-frame clonotypes and omits some of them. The sample has 170,000 or so clones; 90% to 95% are singletons. The sample was peripheral blood. The receptor set was obtained from a man aged 50-60 years with acute or convalescent COVID-19.

The rearrangement uses TRBV7-2 and TRBJ2-1, with a possible D match to TRBD2 (6 bases). Germline assignment: CDR1 SGHTA and CDR2 FQGNSA. The CDR3 totals 15 residues. The V and J ends lost 6 bases and 0 bases respectively, with 12 bases between them. The CDR3 loop reads CASSPGLRSYNEQFF. The CDR3 DNA sequence: TGTGCCAGCAGTCCGGGACTCCGCTCCTACAATGAGCAGTTCTTC.

The chain carries TRBV4-2 and TRBJ2-3; TRBD2 aligns across 10 bases. This CDR3 region has 18 residues. Germline trimming cut 7 bases from V and 3 bases from J; bases unmatched to any gene: 16. Germline V gives CDR1 LGHNA, CDR2 YNFKEQ. The CDR3 sequence is CASTLGLAGEGRTDTQYF. DNA for the CDR3: TGTGCCAGCACCCTCGGGCTAGCGGGAGAAGGAAGGACAGATACGCAGTATTTT.

The chain joins TRBV7-9 to TRBJ1-4, with D perhaps matching TRBD1 (5 bases). CDR3 length: 16 residues. Germline loops: CDR1 SEHNR, CDR2 FQNEAQ (reference sequence). V lost 1 base, J lost 5 bases, and 14 bases lay in between. The CDR3 region has the DNA TGTGCCAGCAGCTTAGGAGGCGGGGGATCGAATGAAAAACTGTTTTTT. Protein sequence: CASSLGGGGSNEKLFF.

This rearrangement joins TRBV7-2 to TRBJ1-2; 7 bases are shared with TRBD1. J lost 1 base, V lost 1 base, and 9 bases had no gene match. The CDR3 runs to 17 residues. Germline lookup yields CDR1 SGHTA and CDR2 FQGNSA. The CDR3 DNA follows: TGTGCCAGCAGCTTAGATGCGACAGGGACTCTTAACTATGGCTACACCTTC. This translates into CASSLDATGTLNYGYTF.

This sequence joins TRBV28 and TRBJ1-1; maybe TRBD1 (5 bases). Germline V gene data show CDR1 as MDHEN and CDR2 as SYDVKM. Trimming removed 3 bases from V and 1 base from J, with 9 bases in between. The CDR3 runs 14 residues. CDR3 protein: CASSFPDRNTEAFF. The CDR3 DNA reads as TGTGCCAGCAGTTTTCCTGACAGGAACACTGAAGCTTTCTTT.

The rearrangement joins TRBV5-4 to TRBJ1-1; D unclear. Trimming took off 1 base at V and 6 bases at J, with 10 bases between the two ends. Germline CDR1 reads SGHNT; CDR2 reads YYREEE (reference sequence). The CDR3 consists of 13 residues. The CDR3 sequence is CASSLPGEPEAFF. The CDR3 DNA follows: TGTGCCAGCAGCTTGCCCGGGGAGCCTGAAGCTTTCTTT.

The chain joins TRBV15 to TRBJ1-4; D uncertain. Looked up from germline, CDR1 is LNHNV and CDR2 is YYDKDF (reference sequence). The CDR3 sequence is 14 residues long. Deletions cut 3 bases from V and 4 bases from J, with 9 bases between. CDR3 in amino acids: CATSSPGNNEKLFF. The DNA of the CDR3 is TGTGCCACCAGCAGTCCCGGGAATAATGAAAAACTGTTTTTT.

This clone came up a few times. The chain joins TRBV7-2 to TRBJ1-1; perhaps TRBD1 as D (5 bases). The CDR3 length is 17 residues. The germline CDR1 and CDR2 sequences are SGHTA and FQGNSA. Trimming shortened V by 1 base and J by 2 bases, and 17 bases separated the two germline ends. The CDR3 nucleotides read TGTGCCAGCAGCTTAGTTGGGGGGTGGGCTAAAAACACTGAAGCTTTCTTT. Its protein is CASSLVGGWAKNTEAFF.

The chain is built from TRBV20-1 and TRBJ2-5; perhaps TRBD2 as D (6 bases). The CDR3 is 11 residues long. From germline, CDR1 is DFQATT and CDR2 SNEGSKA (reference sequence). V was pared by 6 bases and J by 5 bases, with 10 bases between. The CDR3 region is CSAQRGETQYF. CDR3 DNA: TGCAGTGCGCAACGGGGGGAGACCCAGTACTTC.

The V and J genes are TRBV28 and TRBJ1-5, with TRBD1 identical over 8 bases. V dropped 2 bases and J dropped 7; count of bases not matched to a gene: 7. CDR3 length: 15 residues. CDR1 is MDHEN, CDR2 SYDVKM, per germline. CDR3 in amino acids: CASSLLSGGRQPQHF. CDR3 in DNA: TGTGCCAGCAGTTTACTTTCAGGGGGCCGCCAGCCCCAGCATTTT.

J is TRBJ2-5 and V is TRBV30; tentative D call: TRBD2 (6 bases). The CDR3 is 14 amino acids. From germline, CDR1 is GTSNPN and CDR2 SVGIG (reference sequence). The CDR3 region has the DNA TGTGCTTTGGGGGGAGTTGGGGCGAGGGAGACCCAGTACTTC. Amino acids: CALGGVGARETQYF. The full variable domain, its missing parts supplied by reference TRBV30 and TRBJ2-5, is SQTIHQWPATLVQPVGSPLSLECTVEGTSNPNLYWYRQAAGRGLQLLFYSVGIGQISSEVPQNLSASRPQDRQFILSSKKLLLSDSGFYLCALGGVGARETQYFGPGTRLLVL.

V and J are TRBV9 and TRBJ1-4; D gene unclear. With 0 bases removed from V and 3 bases from J, the gap between germline ends came to 6 bases. Germline V gives CDR1 SGDLS, CDR2 YYNGEE. The CDR3 is 14 amino acids. As DNA, the CDR3 is TGTGCCAGCAGCGTAGGACAATCTAATGAAAAACTGTTTTTT. This gives the protein CASSVGQSNEKLFF.

This chain connects TRBV6-5 to TRBJ1-5; tentative D call: TRBD1 (5 bases). Deletions cut 0 bases from V and 7 bases from J, with 13 bases between. The CDR3 loop spans 15 amino acids. CDR1 and CDR2 (germline): MNHEY, SVGAGI. The chain's CDR3 is CASSYSGQARQPQHF. Here the CDR3 DNA reads TGTGCCAGCAGTTACTCGGGGCAGGCGAGGCAGCCCCAGCATTTT.

V usage is TRBV28 and J usage is TRBJ2-1; 15 bases match TRBD2. Germline CDR1 MDHEN, CDR2 SYDVKM. The V segment lost 6 bases and the J segment 10 bases; nucleotides outside the gene matches: 10. The CDR3 runs 16 residues. DNA for the CDR3: TGTGCCAGCAGATCAGAATGGGGGACTAGCGGGAGGGAGCAGTTCTTC. Translation: CASRSEWGTSGREQFF.

A few counts support this clone. The chain combines TRBV18 with TRBJ2-3, with 7 bases lining up with TRBD2. Germline values: CDR1 KGHSH, CDR2 LQKENI. With 3 bases clipped from V and 5 bases from J, the junction kept 11 bases outside the gene matches. The CDR3 extends over 16 amino acids. CDR3 DNA sequence: TGTGCCAGCTCACCGCCGGGGGGACTAATGCAAGATACGCAGTATTTT. Its translation is CASSPPGGLMQDTQYF.

The J gene is TRBJ2-3, the V gene TRBV28, with 15 nucleotides matching TRBD2. V dropped 10 bases and J dropped 1; count of bases not matched to a gene: 12. CDR3 length equals 18 residues. Per the germline V gene, CDR1 is MDHEN and CDR2 is SYDVKM. CDR3 DNA: TGTGCCACCGAGTCCTTTGGGACTAGCGGGGGGCGCACAGATACGCAGTATTTT. Its protein product is CATESFGTSGGRTDTQYF.

Note on this clone: Other DNA sequences of this sample code for an identical CDR3. The chain joins TRBV28 to TRBJ1-2, with D possibly TRBD1 on 6 matching bases. The germline CDR1 and CDR2 sequences are MDHEN and SYDVKM. This CDR3 has 13 amino acids. Trimming stripped 2 bases from V and 2 bases from J, with 6 bases between. The DNA of the CDR3 is TGTGCCAGCAGTTTAGGACAGAACTATGGCTACACCTTC. It codes for CASSLGQNYGYTF.

The chain joins TRBV15 to TRBJ1-1, with 7 bases aligning to TRBD1. Trimming removed 3 bases from V and 4 bases from J; junction bases left unmatched: 2. CDR1 LNHNV and CDR2 YYDKDF come from the germline V gene (reference sequence). The CDR3 extends over 13 amino acids. The CDR3 is CATSSTGATEAFF. For the CDR3, the DNA is TGTGCCACCAGCAGCACAGGGGCCACTGAAGCTTTCTTT.

The genes are TRBV10-3 and TRBJ2-5, with 10 bases lining up with TRBD2. Per the germline V gene, CDR1 is ENHRY and CDR2 is SYGVKD. The trim removed 0 bases at V and 5 bases at J, leaving 3 bases unmatched. The CDR3 runs 15 residues. The CDR3 loop reads CAISESLAGEETQYF. As DNA, the CDR3 is TGTGCCATCAGTGAGTCTCTAGCGGGAGAGGAGACCCAGTACTTC.

This clone was counted only a few times. V usage is TRBV10-3 and J usage is TRBJ2-7; 10 bases map to TRBD2. The trim removed 8 bases at V and 2 bases at J, leaving 3 bases unmatched. The CDR3 covers 13 residues. The germline gives CDR1 ENHRY, CDR2 SYGVKD. CDR3 nucleotide sequence: TGTGCCATCCAAGGACTAGCGGCCTACGAGCAGTACTTC. This translates into CAIQGLAAYEQYF.

The chain carries TRBV18 and TRBJ1-2; D unresolved. V lost 0 bases, J lost 4 bases, and 12 bases lay in between. The germline V gene encodes CDR1 KGHSH and CDR2 LQKENI. This CDR3 has 15 amino acids. CDR3 sequence: CASSPPQSRAYGYTF. The CDR3 DNA reads as TGTGCCAGCTCACCACCCCAATCCCGCGCCTATGGCTACACCTTC.

The chain employs TRBV7-9 and TRBJ1-1; D call uncertain. CDR3 length: 15 residues. V lost 5 bases to trimming and J lost 1 base, with 14 bases between them. Germline-derived CDR1 and CDR2 are SEHNR and FQNEAQ (reference sequence). CDR3 DNA sequence: TGTGCCAGCAGCAACACTTTCGAGGGGAACACTGAAGCTTTCTTT. Amino acid sequence: CASSNTFEGNTEAFF.

The gene calls are TRBV11-2 and TRBJ2-2; maybe TRBD2 (6 bases). The CDR3 is 14 residues long. V lost 3 bases and J lost 6, with 11 bases in between. Germline values: CDR1 SGHAT, CDR2 FQNNGV. CDR3 DNA: TGTGCCAGCAGCTTCGGGGGAAGGGCCGGGGAGCTGTTTTTT. Amino acids: CASSFGGRAGELFF. Full variable domain (outside the CDR3, taken from reference TRBV11-2 and TRBJ2-2): EAGVAQSPRYKIIEKRQSVAFWCNPISGHATLYWYQQILGQGPKLLIQFQNNGVVDDSQLPKDRFSAERLKGVDSTLKIQPAKLEDSAVYLCASSFGGRAGELFFGEGSRLTVL.

This sequence joins TRBV20-1 and TRBJ2-3; D ambiguous. CDR1 DFQATT and CDR2 SNEGSKA come from the germline V gene (reference sequence). The CDR3 is 11 residues long. The germline V and J ends were trimmed by 6 bases and 0 bases, with 4 bases remaining between them. CDR3: CSAPSTDTQYF. DNA of the CDR3: TGCAGTGCCCCGAGCACAGATACGCAGTATTTT.

This clone was seen a few times. Other nucleotide sequences from this sample produce the same CDR3. CDR3 nucleotide sequence: TGTGCCAGCAGCTTGCGGGACAATGAGCAGTTCTTC. It specifies CASSLRDNEQFF. The gene calls are TRBV11-2 and TRBJ2-1, with D possibly TRBD2 on 5 matching bases. The CDR3 has 12 amino acids. The germline V gene encodes CDR1 SGHAT and CDR2 FQNNGV. V was trimmed by 3 bases and J by 5 bases, leaving 5 bases between them.

The chain combines TRBV14 with TRBJ1-5; no clear D. V lost 4 bases, J lost 2 bases, and 18 bases lay in between. The CDR3 is 17 amino acids. CDR1 and CDR2 from the germline V gene are SGHDN and FVKESK. For the CDR3, the DNA is TGTGCCAGCAGCCCTCAAAATACGGGGAGAGGCAATCAGCCCCAGCATTTT. As protein: CASSPQNTGRGNQPQHF.

The chain is built from TRBV28 and TRBJ1-6, with 9 bases aligning to TRBD1. This CDR3 has 17 residues. The trim removed 5 bases at V and 0 bases at J, leaving 5 bases unmatched. CDR1 is MDHEN and CDR2 is SYDVKM in the germline V gene. CDR3 nucleotides: TGTGCCAGCAGTAACAGGGGGCGCGGCTCCTATAATTCACCCCTCCACTTT. It translates to CASSNRGRGSYNSPLHF. Supplemented by reference TRBV28 and TRBJ1-6, the full variable domain reads DVKVTQSSRYLVKRTGEKVFLECVQDMDHENMFWYRQDPGLGLRLIYFSYDVKMKEKGDIPEGYSVSREKKERFSLILESASTNQTSMYLCASSNRGRGSYNSPLHFGNGTRLTVT.

The genes are TRBV4-1 and TRBJ1-2; 9 bases line up with TRBD1. The J segment lost 5 bases and the V segment lost 3 bases, leaving 10 bases of the junction unmatched. This CDR3 region has 16 residues. Germline V lookup: CDR1 MGHRA, CDR2 YSYEKL. CDR3 in amino acids: CASSHKGQGVPYGYTF. CDR3 nucleotide sequence: TGCGCCAGCAGCCATAAGGGACAGGGTGTCCCTTATGGCTACACCTTC.

The chain couples TRBV7-3 to TRBJ2-1; TRBD2 matches 10 bases. The CDR3 length is 20 residues. Per germline, CDR1 SGHTA and CDR2 FQGTGA. Losses at the gene ends were 6 bases for V and 7 bases for J; bases not matched to a gene: 24. CDR3 sequence: CASSPSPVTSGKLKGNEQFF. Here the CDR3 DNA reads TGTGCCAGCAGTCCAAGTCCGGTAACTAGCGGGAAACTAAAGGGGAATGAGCAGTTCTTC. The full variable domain, with the rest looked up from reference TRBV7-3 and TRBJ2-1, is GAGVSQTPSNKVTEKGKYVELRCDPISGHTALYWYRQSLGQGPEFLIYFQGTGAADDSGLPNDRFFAVRPEGSVSTLKIQRTERGDSAVYLCASSPSPVTSGKLKGNEQFFGPGTRLTVL.

The chain links TRBV28 to TRBJ2-5; TRBD2 aligns across 14 bases. The CDR3 sequence is 14 residues long. In germline, CDR1 is MDHEN, CDR2 SYDVKM. Trimming removed 6 bases from V and 5 bases from J; junction bases left unmatched: 2. The CDR3 DNA reads TGTGCCAGCAGGGGGACTAGCGGGAGTGAGACCCAGTACTTC. It specifies CASRGTSGSETQYF.

This rearrangement joins TRBV19 to TRBJ1-5; D is unclear. Germline V CDR1 and CDR2: LNHDA, SQIVND (reference sequence). Trimming took 8 bases from V and 0 from J, leaving 14 bases between them. The CDR3 has 15 amino acids. The CDR3 DNA sequence: TGTGCCAGTGCCGACGGTCACTATAGCAATCAGCCCCAGCATTTT. This encodes CASADGHYSNQPQHF. Together with reference TRBV19 and TRBJ1-5, the CDR3 gives the full variable domain: DGGITQSPKYLFRKEGQNVTLSCEQNLNHDAMYWYRQDPGQGLRLIYYSQIVNDFQKGDIAEGYSVSREKKESFPLTVTSAQKNPTAFYLCASADGHYSNQPQHFGDGTRLSIL.